This passage covers 9 T cell receptor beta chains from one sample sequenced in a study of OX40 agonist ivuxolimab in advanced cancers. Here immunoSEQ multiplex PCR was the method, and the copy in TCRdb shows in-frame clones only, minus some. The sample records about 32,000 clones, 88% being singletons. This material consisted of CD4+ or CD8+ T cells sorted from blood, taken in a trial of the OX40 agonist ivuxolimab. The source is an adult with an advanced solid tumor such as melanoma, head and neck, liver or kidney cancer.

This clone was observed a single time. The V and J genes are TRBV9 and TRBJ1-1, with TRBD1 matching 11 bases. This CDR3 has 14 amino acids. Germline V gene lookup returns CDR1 SGDLS and CDR2 YYNGEE. V was pared by 3 bases and J by 6 bases, with 4 bases of the junction left unmatched. The chain's CDR3 is CASSEGQGGPEAFF. In DNA form, the CDR3 reads TGTGCCAGCAGCGAGGGACAGGGGGGACCTGAAGCTTTCTTT.

This chain links TRBV7-9 with TRBJ1-1, with a possible D match to TRBD1 (5 bases). CDR3 length: 14 amino acids. Trimming took off 4 bases at V and 10 bases at J, with 19 bases between the two ends. Germline lookup yields CDR1 SEHNR and CDR2 FQNEAQ (reference sequence). The CDR3 DNA reads as TGTGCCAGCAGCTCCCCGGGGGGGGTAATTGGAGCTTTCTTT. This translates into CASSSPGGVIGAFF.

The V and J genes are TRBV28 and TRBJ1-4, with a weak D call TRBD1 (5 bases). V was shortened by 4 bases and J by 6 bases, with 18 bases between the two germline ends. The CDR3 loop spans 16 amino acids. Germline V gene data show CDR1 as MDHEN and CDR2 as SYDVKM. CDR3 sequence (DNA): TGTGCCAGCAGTTCCCTTCCCCAGGGTTATCATGAAAAACTGTTTTTT. As protein: CASSSLPQGYHEKLFF.

The chain couples TRBV11-2 to TRBJ2-2, with TRBD1 identical over 7 bases. Germline CDR1 and CDR2: SGHAT and FQNNGV. The length of the CDR3 is 14 residues. After removal of 5 bases from V and 4 bases from J, the junction contained 4 bases not matched to a gene. This CDR3 is CASSADRFTGELFF. The CDR3 DNA reads as TGTGCCAGCAGCGCGGACAGGTTCACCGGGGAGCTGTTTTTT.

The chain has TRBV27 and TRBJ2-3; D is perhaps TRBD1 (5 bases). With 6 bases removed from V and 2 bases from J, the gap between germline ends came to 24 bases. The CDR3 extends over 18 amino acids. Germline V gene sequence: CDR1 MNHEY, CDR2 SMNVEV (reference sequence). In DNA, the CDR3 is TGTGCCAGCAGCCCAACCCCCACGCAGGTCAGGGTCACAGATACGCAGTATTTT. This translates into CASSPTPTQVRVTDTQYF.

The chain employs TRBV19 and TRBJ2-3, with no clear D. The CDR3 is made up of 16 amino acids. Per the germline V gene, CDR1 is LNHDA and CDR2 is SQIVND (reference sequence). The V and J ends lost 1 base and 6 bases respectively, with 17 bases between them. CDR3: CASSIGNNYDTDTQYF. In DNA, the CDR3 is TGTGCCAGTAGTATAGGGAACAACTACGATACTGATACGCAGTATTTT. The whole variable domain, remainder taken from reference TRBV19 and TRBJ2-3, is DGGITQSPKYLFRKEGQNVTLSCEQNLNHDAMYWYRQDPGQGLRLIYYSQIVNDFQKGDIAEGYSVSREKKESFPLTVTSAQKNPTAFYLCASSIGNNYDTDTQYFGPGTRLTVL.

The CDR3, as DNA: TGCGCCAGCAGCTTGGCCGTTACAGGAGGAAATGAAAAACTGTTTTTT. Translating it yields CASSLAVTGGNEKLFF. V is TRBV5-1 and J is TRBJ1-4; D is possibly TRBD1 (5 bases). Germline V gene sequence: CDR1 SGHRS, CDR2 YFSETQ. This CDR3 has 16 amino acids. The V gene lost 0 bases and the J gene lost 5 bases, with 14 bases spanning the gap.

The sample holds a few counts of this clone. This chain connects TRBV9 to TRBJ1-2; D unresolved. The CDR3 consists of 12 residues. Germline loops: CDR1 SGDLS, CDR2 YYNGEE. V shed 3 bases and J shed 4 bases, with 7 bases lying between them. The CDR3 region has the DNA TGTGCCAGCAGCGCCAACGGCTATGGCTACACCTTC. Amino acids: CASSANGYGYTF. Complete variable domain (other parts from reference TRBV9 and TRBJ1-2): DSGVTQTPKHLITATGQRVTLRCSPRSGDLSVYWYQQSLDQGLQFLIQYYNGEERAKGNILERFSAQQFPDLHSELNLSSLELGDSALYFCASSANGYGYTFGSGTRLTVV.

This clone was recorded at least ten times. Other DNA sequences in this specimen translate into the identical CDR3. The chain links TRBV4-2 to TRBJ2-7; D possibly corresponds to TRBD2 (5 bases). CDR1 and CDR2 (germline): LGHNA, YNFKEQ. The CDR3 extends over 17 amino acids. V was clipped by 4 bases and J by 1 base, with 20 bases between them. CDR3 region: CASSPLDILSASYEQYF. As DNA, the CDR3 is TGTGCCAGCAGCCCCCTCGATATACTTAGCGCGTCCTACGAGCAGTACTTC.